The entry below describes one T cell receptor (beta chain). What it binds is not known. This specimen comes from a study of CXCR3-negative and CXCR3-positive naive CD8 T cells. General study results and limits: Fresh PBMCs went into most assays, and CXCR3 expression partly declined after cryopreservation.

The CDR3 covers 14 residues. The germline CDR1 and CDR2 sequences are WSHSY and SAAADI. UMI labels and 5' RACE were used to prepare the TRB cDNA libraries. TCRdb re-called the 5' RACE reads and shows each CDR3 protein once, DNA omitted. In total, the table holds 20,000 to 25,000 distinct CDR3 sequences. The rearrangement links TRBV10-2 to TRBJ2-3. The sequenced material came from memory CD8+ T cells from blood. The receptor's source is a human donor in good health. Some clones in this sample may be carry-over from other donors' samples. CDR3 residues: CASRNRTSTDTQYF.